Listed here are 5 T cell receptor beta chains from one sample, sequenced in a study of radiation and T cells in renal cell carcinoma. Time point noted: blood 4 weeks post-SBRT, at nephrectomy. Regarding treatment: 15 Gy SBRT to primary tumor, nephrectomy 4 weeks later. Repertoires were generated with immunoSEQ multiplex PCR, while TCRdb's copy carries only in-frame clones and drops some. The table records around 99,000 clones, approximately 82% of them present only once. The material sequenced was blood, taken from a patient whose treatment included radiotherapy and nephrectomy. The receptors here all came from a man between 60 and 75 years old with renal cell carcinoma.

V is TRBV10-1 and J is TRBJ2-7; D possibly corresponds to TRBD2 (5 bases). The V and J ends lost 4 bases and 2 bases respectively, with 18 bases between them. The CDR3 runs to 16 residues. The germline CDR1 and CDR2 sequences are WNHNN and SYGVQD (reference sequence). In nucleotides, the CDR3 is TGCGCCAGCAGTGTGCCCCCACGGATGACTACCTACGAGCAGTACTTC. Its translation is CASSVPPRMTTYEQYF.

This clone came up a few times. Here the CDR3 reads CASSYGSGPPYNEQFF. DNA of the CDR3: TGTGCCAGCAGTTACGGTTCGGGCCCCCCCTACAATGAGCAGTTCTTC. The rearrangement joins TRBV6-5 to TRBJ2-1; D call uncertain. This CDR3 comprises 16 residues. V gave up 2 bases and J gave up 2 bases, with 13 bases separating them. In germline, CDR1 is MNHEY, CDR2 SVGAGI.

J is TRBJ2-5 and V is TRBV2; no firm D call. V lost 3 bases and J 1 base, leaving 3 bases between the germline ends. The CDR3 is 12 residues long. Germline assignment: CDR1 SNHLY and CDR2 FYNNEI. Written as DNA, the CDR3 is TGTGCCAGCAGTGAGTCCCAAGAGACCCAGTACTTC. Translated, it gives CASSESQETQYF.

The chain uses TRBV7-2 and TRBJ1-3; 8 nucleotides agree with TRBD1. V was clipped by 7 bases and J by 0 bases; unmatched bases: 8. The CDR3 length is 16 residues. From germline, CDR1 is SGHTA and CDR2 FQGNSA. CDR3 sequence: CASNLRGPLSGNTIYF. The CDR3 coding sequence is TGTGCCAGCAACCTCAGGGGGCCCCTCTCTGGAAACACCATATATTTT.

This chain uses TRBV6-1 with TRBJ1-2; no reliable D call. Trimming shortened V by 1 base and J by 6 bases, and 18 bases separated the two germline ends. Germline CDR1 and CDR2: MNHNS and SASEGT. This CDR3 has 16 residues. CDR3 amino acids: CASSEEGRHSVDGYTF. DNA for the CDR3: TGTGCCAGCAGTGAAGAAGGCCGTCATTCGGTGGATGGCTACACCTTC.